The 31 T cell receptor beta chains presented below share a single source sample, sequenced in a study of CD8 T cells in Susac syndrome. Reverse transcription used roughly 0.5 to 1 ug RNA and random hexamers. TCRdb used MiXCR to reprocess the immunoSEQ multiplex PCR reads, holding one entry per CDR3 protein. This sample has approximately 200,000 distinct CDR3 sequences, with approximately 95% found just once. Specimen: CD4+ T cells from PBMCs. These receptors were obtained from a human donor with multiple sclerosis.

The chain combines TRBV29-1 with TRBJ1-5; D unclear. The CDR3 has 13 amino acids. Germline V gene data show CDR1 as SQVTM and CDR2 as ANQGSEA. V was trimmed by 1 base and J by 2 bases, leaving 6 bases between them. CDR3 sequence: CSVEVGGNQPQHF. The CDR3 DNA follows: TGCAGCGTTGAAGTTGGGGGCAATCAGCCCCAGCATTTT.

As concerns this clonotype: At one of its ends the junction is not consistent with the germline gene, which may arise from a read error. V gene TRBV29-1 combines with J gene TRBJ1-2, with D perhaps TRBD1 (5 bases). The CDR3 has 14 amino acids. Looked up from germline, CDR1 is SQVTM and CDR2 is ANQGSEA. The CDR3 spells CSAEPTGGNYGYTF. As DNA, the CDR3 is TGCAGCGCTGAACCTACCGGGGGGAACTATGGCTACACCTTC.

This clonotype showed up just once. The V call is TRBV29-1, the J call TRBJ1-3; D uncertain. The germline V gene encodes CDR1 SQVTM and CDR2 ANQGSEA. The CDR3 spans 13 residues. V lost 4 bases, J lost 7 bases, and 14 bases lay in between. This CDR3 is CSVAQGESNTIYF. CDR3 DNA sequence: TGCAGCGTTGCGCAAGGAGAATCCAACACCATATATTTT.

This sequence joins TRBV10-3 and TRBJ2-5; TRBD2 matches 7 bases. This CDR3 has 16 amino acids. Losses at the gene ends were 0 bases for V and 0 bases for J; bases not matched to a gene: 4. Germline V gene lookup returns CDR1 ENHRY and CDR2 SYGVKD. The CDR3 region is CAISESGGRYQETQYF. For the CDR3, the DNA is TGTGCCATCAGTGAGTCGGGAGGGCGCTACCAAGAGACCCAGTACTTC.

The chain recombines TRBV5-6 with TRBJ2-1; the D call may be TRBD1 or TRBD2 (6 bases each). There are 14 residues in the CDR3. Trimming shortened V by 4 bases and J by 5 bases, and 13 bases separated the two germline ends. Germline CDR1 reads SGHDT; CDR2 reads YYEEEE. The CDR3 sequence: CASSPRGLHNEQFF. The CDR3, as DNA: TGTGCCAGCAGCCCCCGGGGGCTTCACAATGAGCAGTTCTTC.

The CDR3 DNA reads TGCAGTGCTAGTCCGGAGACCCAGTACTTC. This sequence encodes CSASPETQYF. This chain uses TRBV20-1 with TRBJ2-5; D unclear. Germline-derived CDR1 and CDR2 are DFQATT and SNEGSKA (reference sequence). This CDR3 is built from 10 residues. Trimming left V 3 bases short and J 5 bases short, with 4 bases between.

The rearrangement uses TRBV5-1 and TRBJ2-1; D not certain. The CDR3 sequence is 15 residues long. The V gene's germline CDR1 is SGHRS and CDR2 YFSETQ. The V end was cut by 2 bases, the J end by 4 bases, with 13 bases between. CDR3: CASSLVLDLYNEQFF. The DNA for the CDR3 is TGCGCCAGCAGCTTAGTCCTAGACCTATACAATGAGCAGTTCTTC.

The chain links TRBV7-2 to TRBJ1-6; D ambiguous. Deletions cut 2 bases from V and 7 bases from J, with 9 bases between. CDR1 and CDR2 from the germline V gene are SGHTA and FQGNSA. There are 14 residues in the CDR3. As DNA, the CDR3 is TGTGCCAGCAGCTTAAAAATCGACAATTCACCCCTCCACTTT. Translated, it gives CASSLKIDNSPLHF. Full variable domain (outside the CDR3, taken from reference TRBV7-2 and TRBJ1-6): GAGVSQSPSNKVTEKGKDVELRCDPISGHTALYWYRQSLGQGLEFLIYFQGNSAPDKSGLPSDRFSAERTGGSVSTLTIQRTQQEDSAVYLCASSLKIDNSPLHFGNGTRLTVT.

The chain joins TRBV25-1 to TRBJ1-6, with a tentative D call TRBD1 (5 bases). The CDR3 extends over 15 amino acids. Germline lookup yields CDR1 MGHDK and CDR2 SYGVNS. Trimming left V 1 base short and J 7 bases short, with 11 bases between. CDR3 loop: CASSEFRGSNSPLHF. In DNA, the CDR3 is TGTGCCAGCAGTGAATTCCGGGGCAGCAATTCACCCCTCCACTTT.

The J gene is TRBJ2-2, the V gene TRBV9; D is unresolved. Germline CDR1 and CDR2: SGDLS and YYNGEE. The V end was cut by 2 bases, the J end by 9 bases, with 11 bases between. The CDR3 covers 13 residues. The CDR3 DNA reads TGTGCCAGCAGCGTCCTAGAACACCGGGAGCTGTTTTTT. Translation: CASSVLEHRELFF.

The chain is built from TRBV5-1 and TRBJ2-3; D remains ambiguous. Trimming shortened V by 5 bases and J by 3 bases, and 16 bases separated the two germline ends. Germline V gene sequence: CDR1 SGHRS, CDR2 YFSETQ. CDR3 length: 15 residues. This chain's CDR3 is CASSLKERPTDTQYF. DNA for the CDR3: TGCGCCAGCAGTCTGAAGGAGAGACCAACAGATACGCAGTATTTT.

CDR3 in amino acids: CSARVGRQPQHF. In nucleotides, the CDR3 is TGCAGTGCTAGAGTAGGCCGCCAGCCCCAGCATTTT. The chain joins TRBV20-1 to TRBJ1-5, with D uncertain. The germline V and J ends were trimmed by 1 base and 7 bases, with 8 bases remaining between them. CDR3 length: 12 residues. Germline V lookup: CDR1 DFQATT, CDR2 SNEGSKA (reference sequence).

V is TRBV21-1 and J is TRBJ2-7; TRBD1, the D gene given by the table, was not confirmed from the DNA. TRBV21-1 is deemed a pseudogene. The length of the CDR3 is 16 residues. The CDR3 nucleotides are TGTGCCAGCAGCATTCAACAGGGATCTCGGGGCTACGAGCAGTACTTC. Protein sequence: CASSIQQGSRGYEQYF.

The CDR3 sequence is CSVDETGSHEQYF. The DNA for the CDR3 is TGCAGCGTTGATGAGACAGGGTCCCACGAGCAGTACTTC. The chain uses TRBV29-1 and TRBJ2-7; 7 nucleotides match TRBD1. Germline CDR1 reads SQVTM; CDR2 reads ANQGSEA. The CDR3 length is 13 residues. V shed 3 bases, J shed 5 bases, and the junction held 7 bases outside the gene matches.

This chain uses TRBV27 with TRBJ2-2, with D possibly being TRBD1 or TRBD2 (5 bases each). Germline CDR1 and CDR2: MNHEY and SMNVEV (reference sequence). V was cut by 3 bases and J by 6 bases, with 17 bases left in between. This CDR3 contains 16 residues. The CDR3 nucleotides are TGTGCCAGCAGTTTTTTACTAGGTTGGGGCGCCGGGGAGCTGTTTTTT. It is translated as CASSFLLGWGAGELFF.

The J gene is TRBJ2-7, the V gene TRBV10-3; possibly TRBD2 for D (5 bases). V was clipped by 2 bases and J by 0 bases, with 8 bases between them. CDR1 and CDR2 (germline): ENHRY, SYGVKD. CDR3 size: 14 residues. The CDR3 coding sequence is TGTGCCATCAGTGAGGTCGGGGACTCCTACGAGCAGTACGTC. Its protein product is CAISEVGDSYEQYV.

This chain links TRBV3-1 with TRBJ2-7, with D unresolved. This CDR3 comprises 12 residues. The V end lost 2 bases, the J end lost 3 bases, and 5 bases lay between the germline ends. Germline assignment: CDR1 LGHDT and CDR2 YNNKEL (reference sequence). For the CDR3, the DNA is TGTGCCAGCAGCCAATCCGGCTACGAGCAGTACTTC. It is translated as CASSQSGYEQYF.

The chain links TRBV12-3 or TRBV12-4 to TRBJ2-1; perhaps TRBD1 as D (6 bases). The CDR3 has 15 amino acids. Trimming left V 6 bases short and J 6 bases short, with 18 bases between. The CDR3 is CASRSTGFGGNEQFF. As DNA, the CDR3 is TGTGCCAGCAGATCTACAGGGTTCGGTGGCAATGAGCAGTTCTTC.

This sequence joins TRBV9 and TRBJ1-2; no definite D call. V lost 0 bases and J 7 bases, leaving 4 bases between the germline ends. The germline CDR1 and CDR2 sequences are SGDLS and YYNGEE. This CDR3 has 11 amino acids. The CDR3 nucleotides read TGTGCCAGCAGCGTAGCCGGTGGCTACACCTTC. This translates into CASSVAGGYTF.

This chain joins TRBV4-1 and TRBJ1-5; D not resolved. The CDR3 totals 15 residues. In germline, CDR1 is MGHRA, CDR2 YSYEKL. V lost 0 bases, J lost 3 bases, and 9 bases lay in between. CDR3 DNA sequence: TGCGCCAGCAGCCAAGAGGCAGGAGTCAATCAGCCCCAGCATTTT. Translated, it gives CASSQEAGVNQPQHF.

This clonotype has only a few counts. The chain employs TRBV29-1 and TRBJ2-2; unclear D gene. Germline values: CDR1 SQVTM, CDR2 ANQGSEA. V lost 4 bases and J 1 base, leaving 7 bases between the germline ends. This CDR3 is 13 amino acids long. The CDR3 loop is CSVGRGNTGELFF. The CDR3 DNA follows: TGCAGCGTTGGAAGAGGGAACACCGGGGAGCTGTTTTTT.

CDR3: CASSPRDLNQPQHF. The CDR3 region has the DNA TGTGCCAGTAGTCCCCGGGACCTTAATCAGCCCCAGCATTTT. The chain has TRBV19 and TRBJ1-5; a weak D match, TRBD1 (5 bases). Trimming left V 5 bases short and J 4 bases short, with 12 bases between. This CDR3 is 14 amino acids long. Germline CDR1 and CDR2: LNHDA and SQIVND (reference sequence). The full variable domain, completed using reference TRBV19 and TRBJ1-5, is DGGITQSPKYLFRKEGQNVTLSCEQNLNHDAMYWYRQDPGQGLRLIYYSQIVNDFQKGDIAEGYSVSREKKESFPLTVTSAQKNPTAFYLCASSPRDLNQPQHFGDGTRLSIL.

This clonotype was found once. The V call is TRBV29-1, the J call TRBJ2-3; 9 nucleotides match TRBD1. V shed 4 bases and J 6 bases; nucleotides not matched to a gene: 8. CDR1 SQVTM and CDR2 ANQGSEA come from the germline V gene. The CDR3 consists of 14 residues. CDR3 sequence (DNA): TGCAGCGTTGGGGACAGGGTAGTAACGGATACGCAGTATTTT. As protein: CSVGDRVVTDTQYF.

The genes are TRBV3-1 and TRBJ2-7; weak D call: TRBD1 (6 bases). The V gene lost 1 base and the J gene lost 3 bases, with 10 bases spanning the gap. The CDR3 consists of 14 residues. Germline loops: CDR1 LGHDT, CDR2 YNNKEL (reference sequence). CDR3 loop: CASSQGTGNYEQYF. The DNA of the CDR3 is TGTGCCAGCAGCCAAGGCACAGGGAACTACGAGCAGTACTTC.

This rearrangement joins TRBV15 to TRBJ2-3; 7 bases map to TRBD2. This CDR3 has 14 amino acids. The V gene end was trimmed by 7 bases and the J gene end by 6 bases; junction bases not matched to a gene: 10. Germline V gene data show CDR1 as LNHNV and CDR2 as YYDKDF (reference sequence). The CDR3 protein is CATKARGDGDTQYF. The CDR3 region has the DNA TGTGCCACCAAGGCTCGGGGGGACGGGGATACGCAGTATTTT.

For the CDR3, the DNA is TGTGCCAGCACCCAAGAGGCTAGCGGGGGGGCCGATACGCAGTATTTT. It encodes CASTQEASGGADTQYF. The chain carries TRBV13 and TRBJ2-3, with TRBD2 matching 12 bases. Losses at the gene ends were 7 bases for V and 6 bases for J; bases not matched to a gene: 11. The CDR3 contains 16 residues. In germline, CDR1 is PRHDT, CDR2 FYEKMQ (reference sequence).

This chain joins TRBV5-1 and TRBJ2-1; perhaps TRBD2 as D (7 bases). CDR1 and CDR2 from the germline V gene are SGHRS and YFSETQ. This CDR3 has 16 amino acids. Between the trimmed V and J ends, which lost 0 bases and 6 bases, there was a span of 16 bases. The CDR3 bases are TGCGCCAGCAGCTTGGATCTGGGGGGGCTAACCAATGAGCAGTTCTTC. This encodes CASSLDLGGLTNEQFF.

The chain carries TRBV27 and TRBJ1-1; TRBD1 might be the D (5 bases). The germline CDR1 and CDR2 sequences are MNHEY and SMNVEV (reference sequence). CDR3 length equals 16 residues. The V end lost 4 bases, the J end lost 1 base, and 16 bases lay between the germline ends. The CDR3 loop is CASSWVIRGRNTEAFF. DNA for the CDR3: TGTGCCAGCAGTTGGGTCATACGGGGCCGGAACACTGAAGCTTTCTTT.

The V call is TRBV9, the J call TRBJ2-5; D is unresolved. The germline gives CDR1 SGDLS, CDR2 YYNGEE. This CDR3 has 15 residues. Trimming cost V 4 bases and J 1 base, with 14 bases left between them. CDR3 nucleotides: TGTGCCAGCAGCCCCCGGACGGCATCCCAAGAGACCCAGTACTTC. Translating gives CASSPRTASQETQYF.

V and J are TRBV23-1 and TRBJ1-1, with D tentatively TRBD1 (6 bases). TRBV23-1 is noted as an ORF with a role that remains uncertain. The CDR3 covers 14 residues. V lost 3 bases to trimming and J lost 6 bases, with 14 bases between them. As DNA, the CDR3 is TGCGCCAGCAGTCACCAACAGGGCTCGTCTGAAGCTTTCTTT. The encoded protein is CASSHQQGSSEAFF.

The rearrangement links TRBV7-3 to TRBJ2-5; no clear D. CDR1 and CDR2 from the germline V gene are SGHTA and FQGTGA. V lost 4 bases to trimming and J lost 7 bases, with 13 bases between them. This CDR3 is 13 amino acids long. The CDR3 reads CASSYVGRGTQYF. DNA of the CDR3: TGTGCCAGCAGCTACGTAGGGCGTGGGACCCAGTACTTC.